These 29 T cell receptor beta chains share one sample of origin, sequenced in a study of OX40 agonist ivuxolimab in advanced cancers. The method was immunoSEQ multiplex PCR; TCRdb's version includes in-frame clones alone and lacks a portion of them. The sample lists about 69,000 clones, over 60% occurring once. The material was CD4+ or CD8+ T cells sorted from blood, obtained in a trial of the OX40 agonist ivuxolimab. All receptors derive from an adult with an advanced solid tumor such as melanoma, head and neck, liver or kidney cancer.

The chain uses TRBV11-2 and TRBJ2-7; 7 bases agree with TRBD1. In germline, CDR1 is SGHAT, CDR2 FQNNGV. The length of the CDR3 is 15 residues. V shed 4 bases, J shed 5 bases, and the junction held 11 bases outside the gene matches. Written as DNA, the CDR3 is TGTGCCAGCAGCTCTCGGGCGGACAGGCCTCACGAGCAGTACTTC. Amino acids: CASSSRADRPHEQYF.

The rearrangement joins TRBV5-1 to TRBJ1-1, with 9 nucleotides matching TRBD1. The J segment lost 3 bases and the V segment lost 4 bases, leaving 16 bases of the junction unmatched. CDR3 length equals 18 residues. In germline, CDR1 is SGHRS, CDR2 YFSETQ. CDR3: CASSTKQGAGRLDTEAFF. The CDR3 nucleotides read TGCGCCAGCAGCACGAAACAGGGGGCGGGTAGGCTGGACACTGAAGCTTTCTTT. Drawing the rest from reference TRBV5-1 and TRBJ1-1, the complete variable domain is KAGVTQTPRYLIKTRGQQVTLSCSPISGHRSVSWYQQTPGQGLQFLFEYFSETQRNKGNFPGRFSGRQFSNSRSEMNVSTLELGDSALYLCASSTKQGAGRLDTEAFFGQGTRLTVV.

This clone was observed a single time. This chain joins TRBV13 and TRBJ1-1; 7 nucleotides match TRBD1. Germline lookup yields CDR1 PRHDT and CDR2 FYEKMQ (reference sequence). J was trimmed by 4 bases and V by 3 bases; bases with no gene match: 14. The CDR3 has 17 residues. The CDR3 protein is CASSFGGQGGAGTEAFF. The CDR3 coding sequence is TGTGCCAGCAGCTTTGGGGGACAAGGGGGCGCCGGCACTGAAGCTTTCTTT. Full variable domain (missing parts from reference TRBV13 and TRBJ1-1): AAGVIQSPRHLIKEKRETATLKCYPIPRHDTVYWYQQGPGQDPQFLISFYEKMQSDKGSIPDRFSAQQFSDYHSELNMSSLELGDSALYFCASSFGGQGGAGTEAFFGQGTRLTVV.

The table lists this clone with a count of one. The chain recombines TRBV29-1 with TRBJ2-5; D perhaps matches TRBD1 (7 bases). Germline-derived CDR1 and CDR2 are SQVTM and ANQGSEA. The ends were cut back, 6 bases at V and 7 bases at J, with 15 bases in the middle. This CDR3 spans 12 amino acids. The CDR3: CSVRTQGGTQYF. The DNA for the CDR3 is TGCAGCGTCCGGACCCAGGGGGGGACCCAGTACTTC. The variable domain in full, completed from reference TRBV29-1 and TRBJ2-5, reads SAVISQKPSRDICQRGTSLTIQCQVDSQVTMMFWYRQQPGQSLTLIATANQGSEATYESGFVIDKFPISRPNLTFSTLTVSNMSPEDSSIYLCSVRTQGGTQYFGPGTRLLVL.

V and J are TRBV27 and TRBJ2-1, with TRBD2 matching 13 bases. This CDR3 has 18 amino acids. The V and J ends lost 5 bases and 10 bases, in that order; junction bases with no gene match: 17. CDR1 is MNHEY, CDR2 SMNVEV, per germline (reference sequence). CDR3 in amino acids: CASSPPRTSGRSLEEQFF. The CDR3 nucleotides read TGTGCCAGCAGTCCGCCGCGGACTAGCGGGAGATCGTTGGAAGAGCAGTTCTTC.

This clone was picked up one time. V gene TRBV28 combines with J gene TRBJ2-7; perhaps D is TRBD1 or TRBD2 (7 bases each). In germline, CDR1 is MDHEN, CDR2 SYDVKM. Trimming removed 6 bases from V and 4 bases from J, with 13 bases in between. This CDR3 comprises 13 residues. In DNA, the CDR3 is TGTGCCAGCAGCCCAGGGGGGGGATACGAGCAGTACTTC. As protein: CASSPGGGYEQYF.

The chain couples TRBV28 to TRBJ1-1; 9 bases are a match to TRBD1. The CDR3 has 15 residues. Germline CDR1 MDHEN, CDR2 SYDVKM. Germline trimming cut 1 base from V and 1 base from J; bases unmatched to any gene: 1. CDR3 DNA: TGTGCCAGCAGTTTATCGGACAGGGGGAACACTGAAGCTTTCTTT. It specifies CASSLSDRGNTEAFF.

V gene TRBV7-9 combines with J gene TRBJ2-7; D is possibly TRBD2 (7 bases). The CDR3 is 15 residues long. With 3 bases removed from V and 7 bases from J, the gap between germline ends came to 19 bases. The germline V gene has CDR1 SEHNR and CDR2 FQNEAQ (reference sequence). The CDR3 reads CASSLGLTGAGEQYF. CDR3 coding DNA: TGTGCCAGCAGCTTGGGACTAACGGGGGCCGGAGAGCAGTACTTC.

In this sample, this clone turned up a few times. The CDR3 DNA follows: TGTGCCAGCAGCGTAGGAGGGGTAGCAGATACGCAGTATTTT. It is translated as CASSVGGVADTQYF. The chain has TRBV9 and TRBJ2-3; D is perhaps TRBD1 or TRBD2 (5 bases each). V shed 0 bases and J shed 4 bases, with 9 bases lying between them. This CDR3 comprises 14 residues. Per germline, CDR1 SGDLS and CDR2 YYNGEE.

V and J are TRBV28 and TRBJ2-5; TRBD2 agrees at 14 bases. Germline V gene data show CDR1 as MDHEN and CDR2 as SYDVKM. The CDR3 has 17 amino acids. J was trimmed by 5 bases and V by 6 bases; bases with no gene match: 11. As DNA, the CDR3 is TGTGCCAGCAGAACCGCAGGGACTAGCGGGAGTCGGGAGACCCAGTACTTC. Encoded protein: CASRTAGTSGSRETQYF.

The chain has TRBV19 and TRBJ1-2, with D possibly being TRBD1 (5 bases). Trimming took 5 bases from V and 0 from J, leaving 13 bases between them. The length of the CDR3 is 15 residues. Germline V gene sequence: CDR1 LNHDA, CDR2 SQIVND (reference sequence). The CDR3 loop is CASSPPDRPNYGYTF. Here the CDR3 DNA reads TGTGCCAGTAGTCCCCCCGACAGACCTAACTATGGCTACACCTTC.

V gene TRBV7-8 combines with J gene TRBJ1-5; D gene uncertain. The length of the CDR3 is 14 residues. Germline V gene data show CDR1 as SGHVS and CDR2 as FQNEAQ. The V end was cut by 1 base, the J end by 8 bases, with 12 bases between. CDR3 protein: CASSLDGSKEPQHF. CDR3 nucleotide sequence: TGTGCCAGCAGCTTAGACGGCAGTAAGGAGCCCCAGCATTTT.

The chain recombines TRBV2 with TRBJ2-2; D may be TRBD1 (7 bases). This CDR3 is built from 16 residues. Trimming left V 1 base short and J 3 bases short, with 12 bases between. Germline assignment: CDR1 SNHLY and CDR2 FYNNEI. The DNA of the CDR3 is TGTGCCAGCAGTGAAGAGGGGGCGGGGTACACCGGGGAGCTGTTTTTT. Translated, it gives CASSEEGAGYTGELFF.

This clone has more than one count but fewer than ten. This rearrangement joins TRBV5-1 to TRBJ2-7; a possible D gene is TRBD1 (5 bases). V lost 4 bases to trimming and J lost 0 bases, with 14 bases between them. CDR1 and CDR2 from the germline V gene are SGHRS and YFSETQ. This CDR3 has 15 residues. CDR3 DNA sequence: TGCGCCAGCAGCCTTGGGGCAGGTAACTCCTACGAGCAGTACTTC. Protein sequence: CASSLGAGNSYEQYF. Using reference TRBV5-1 and TRBJ2-7 for the parts outside the CDR3, the full variable domain is KAGVTQTPRYLIKTRGQQVTLSCSPISGHRSVSWYQQTPGQGLQFLFEYFSETQRNKGNFPGRFSGRQFSNSRSEMNVSTLELGDSALYLCASSLGAGNSYEQYFGPGTRLTVT.

This clone was picked up a small number of times. The same CDR3 is also encoded by other DNA sequences in this sample. The chain links TRBV4-1 to TRBJ2-1; 8 bases map to TRBD2. V gave up 0 bases and J gave up 5 bases; unmatched junction bases: 0. CDR1 MGHRA and CDR2 YSYEKL come from the germline V gene. The CDR3 is made up of 14 amino acids. The CDR3 spells CASSQEGLDNEQFF. DNA of the CDR3: TGCGCCAGCAGCCAAGAGGGACTAGACAATGAGCAGTTCTTC.

The chain uses TRBV6-5 and TRBJ1-1, with D tentatively TRBD1 (5 bases). The length of the CDR3 is 13 residues. Trimming removed 2 bases at V and 4 bases at J, with 8 bases between. The germline V gene encodes CDR1 MNHEY and CDR2 SVGAGI. The CDR3 loop is CASSYERGTEAFF. The CDR3 DNA reads TGTGCCAGCAGTTACGAGAGGGGCACTGAAGCTTTCTTT.

This rearrangement joins TRBV2 to TRBJ1-1; possible D gene TRBD1, 5 bases. Germline CDR1 and CDR2: SNHLY and FYNNEI. The CDR3 is 13 residues long. V gave up 6 bases and J gave up 0 bases, with 8 bases separating them. CDR3 bases: TGTGCCAGCAGGGGGCAGATGAACACTGAAGCTTTCTTT. Translation: CASRGQMNTEAFF.

The chain couples TRBV9 to TRBJ2-4; the D gene is possibly TRBD2 (6 bases). The V gene lost 3 bases and the J gene lost 6 bases, with 19 bases spanning the gap. The CDR3 has 16 amino acids. Germline CDR1 reads SGDLS; CDR2 reads YYNGEE. The CDR3: CASSASSGGRRNIQYF. CDR3 bases: TGTGCCAGCAGCGCATCTAGTGGGGGGAGGAGAAACATTCAGTACTTC.

Here the CDR3 reads CATSEARGSNSNQPQHF. The CDR3, as DNA: TGTGCCACCAGCGAGGCGCGGGGCTCCAATAGCAATCAGCCCCAGCATTTT. The chain recombines TRBV15 with TRBJ1-5; a weak D match, TRBD1 (5 bases). Germline CDR1 and CDR2: LNHNV and YYDKDF (reference sequence). Trimming took 5 bases from V and 0 from J, leaving 17 bases between them. CDR3 length: 17 amino acids.

The chain recombines TRBV11-2 with TRBJ1-1; D is ambiguous. Trimming removed 2 bases from V and 1 base from J, with 5 bases in between. The CDR3 length is 13 residues. CDR1 is SGHAT, CDR2 FQNNGV, per germline. DNA of the CDR3: TGTGCCAGCAGCTTAAGTGGGAACACTGAAGCTTTCTTT. Its protein is CASSLSGNTEAFF.

Here the CDR3 reads CASRLGGGEGASTDTQYF. The CDR3 DNA is TGTGCAAGTCGCTTAGGAGGGGGCGAGGGTGCTAGCACAGATACGCAGTATTTT. This chain joins TRBV12-2 and TRBJ2-3; the table calls TRBD1, which could not be checked here. TRBV12-2 is a recognized pseudogene. This CDR3 contains 18 residues.

The genes are TRBV5-1 and TRBJ2-3; D call uncertain. The CDR3 sequence is 15 residues long. V lost 1 base, J lost 0 bases, and 9 bases lay in between. CDR1 is SGHRS and CDR2 is YFSETQ in the germline V gene. The CDR3 region is CASSLSRSSTDTQYF. The CDR3 nucleotides read TGCGCCAGCAGCTTGTCGCGGTCTAGCACAGATACGCAGTATTTT.

The chain carries TRBV4-2 and TRBJ2-2, with TRBD2 matching 15 bases. From germline, CDR1 is LGHNA and CDR2 YNFKEQ. Unmatched junction bases numbered 5, after V lost 4 bases and J lost 2 bases. The CDR3 totals 18 residues. The CDR3 nucleotides read TGTGCCAGCAGCCGCGGACTAGCGGGGGGGCTCAACACCGGGGAGCTGTTTTTT. It specifies CASSRGLAGGLNTGELFF.

The chain couples TRBV6-5 to TRBJ2-2; D gene ambiguous. The CDR3 runs to 13 residues. V lost 2 bases to trimming and J lost 6 bases, with 7 bases between them. The germline gives CDR1 MNHEY, CDR2 SVGAGI. The CDR3 nucleotides read TGTGCCAGCAGTTACGATTGGGCCGGGGAGCTGTTTTTT. This gives the protein CASSYDWAGELFF.

With regard to this clone: The same CDR3 is also encoded by other DNA sequences in this sample. The chain employs TRBV9 and TRBJ2-2; D is perhaps TRBD2 (6 bases). This CDR3 comprises 15 residues. CDR1 is SGDLS and CDR2 is YYNGEE in the germline V gene. The ends were cut back, 4 bases at V and 4 bases at J, with 14 bases in the middle. Here the CDR3 reads CASSPQTGGTGELFF. The CDR3 DNA reads TGTGCCAGCAGCCCTCAGACCGGGGGCACCGGGGAGCTGTTTTTT.

The chain uses TRBV11-2 and TRBJ2-1; 10 bases map to TRBD2. The germline gives CDR1 SGHAT, CDR2 FQNNGV. The CDR3 is 17 residues long. Germline trimming cut 1 base from V and 5 bases from J; bases unmatched to any gene: 8. CDR3 region: CASSLGGPGLAHNEQFF. CDR3 sequence (DNA): TGTGCCAGCAGCTTAGGGGGTCCGGGACTAGCGCACAATGAGCAGTTCTTC.

The rearrangement links TRBV6-5 to TRBJ1-2, with TRBD1 matching 7 bases. Germline trimming cut 6 bases from V and 5 bases from J; bases unmatched to any gene: 12. The CDR3 is 15 amino acids. CDR1 is MNHEY and CDR2 is SVGAGI in the germline V gene. Written as DNA, the CDR3 is TGTGCCAGCAGGTGGGGCAACAGGGGAAATTATGGCTACACCTTC. Its protein is CASRWGNRGNYGYTF.

V usage is TRBV7-2 and J usage is TRBJ2-2; TRBD2 matches 13 bases. The germline V gene has CDR1 SGHTA and CDR2 FQGNSA. The CDR3 runs to 17 residues. V was pared by 4 bases and J by 7 bases, with 9 bases of the junction left unmatched. The CDR3 region is CASSSKTSGGTSGELFF. CDR3 sequence (DNA): TGTGCCAGCAGCTCCAAGACTAGCGGGGGGACTAGCGGGGAGCTGTTTTTT.

The CDR3 spells CASTMAGPPYEQYF. The CDR3 DNA reads as TGTGCCAGCACCATGGCAGGGCCTCCCTACGAGCAGTACTTC. The V gene is TRBV2, the J gene TRBJ2-5; the D gene is possibly TRBD1 (5 bases). The better agreement between TRBJ2-7 and the DNA end casts doubt on the J call. The CDR3 extends over 14 amino acids. Germline CDR1 SNHLY, CDR2 FYNNEI.